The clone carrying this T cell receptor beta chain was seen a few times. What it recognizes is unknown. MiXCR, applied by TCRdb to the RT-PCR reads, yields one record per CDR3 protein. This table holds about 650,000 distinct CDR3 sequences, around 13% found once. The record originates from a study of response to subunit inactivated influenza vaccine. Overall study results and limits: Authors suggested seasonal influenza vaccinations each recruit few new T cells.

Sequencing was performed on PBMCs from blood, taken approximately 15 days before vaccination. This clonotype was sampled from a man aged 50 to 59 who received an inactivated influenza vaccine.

The CDR3 loop reads CASSLAGSGIAKNIQYF. As DNA, the CDR3 is TGTGCCAGCAGCTTGGCCGGGTCAGGAATAGCCAAAAACATTCAGTACTTC. The chain carries TRBV5-6 and TRBJ2-4; no firm D call. CDR1 is SGHDT, CDR2 YYEEEE, per germline. V was trimmed by 0 bases and J by 0 bases, leaving 13 bases between them. The CDR3 contains 17 residues.